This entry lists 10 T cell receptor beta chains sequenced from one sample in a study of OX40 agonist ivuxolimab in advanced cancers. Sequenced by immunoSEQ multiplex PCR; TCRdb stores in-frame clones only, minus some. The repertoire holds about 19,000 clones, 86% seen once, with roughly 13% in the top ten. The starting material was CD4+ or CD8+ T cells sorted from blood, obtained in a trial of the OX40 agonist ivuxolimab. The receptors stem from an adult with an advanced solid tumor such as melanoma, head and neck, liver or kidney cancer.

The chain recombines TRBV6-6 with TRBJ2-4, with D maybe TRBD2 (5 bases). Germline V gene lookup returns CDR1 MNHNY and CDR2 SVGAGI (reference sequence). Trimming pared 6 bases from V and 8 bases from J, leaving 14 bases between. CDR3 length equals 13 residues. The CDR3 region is CASSTHSRDIQYF. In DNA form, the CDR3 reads TGTGCCAGCAGCACCCACTCGAGGGACATTCAGTACTTC.

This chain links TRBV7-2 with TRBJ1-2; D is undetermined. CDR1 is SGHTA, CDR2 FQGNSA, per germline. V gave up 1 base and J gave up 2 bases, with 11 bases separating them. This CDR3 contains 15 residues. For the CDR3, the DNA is TGTGCCAGCAGCTTAGGCCACAGTCGGAACTATGGCTACACCTTC. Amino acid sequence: CASSLGHSRNYGYTF.

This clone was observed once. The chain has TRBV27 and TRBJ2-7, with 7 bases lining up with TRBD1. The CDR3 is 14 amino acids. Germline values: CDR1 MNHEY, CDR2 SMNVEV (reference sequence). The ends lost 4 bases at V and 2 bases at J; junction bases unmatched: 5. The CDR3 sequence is CASSSTGQAYEQYF. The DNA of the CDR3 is TGTGCCAGCAGTTCAACCGGACAGGCCTACGAGCAGTACTTC.

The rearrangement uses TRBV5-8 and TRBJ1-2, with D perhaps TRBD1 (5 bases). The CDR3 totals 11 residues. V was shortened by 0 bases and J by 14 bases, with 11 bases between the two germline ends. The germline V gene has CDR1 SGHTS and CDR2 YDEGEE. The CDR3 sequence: CASSLVRDETF. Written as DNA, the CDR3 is TGTGCCAGCAGCTTGGTACGGGACGAAACCTTC.

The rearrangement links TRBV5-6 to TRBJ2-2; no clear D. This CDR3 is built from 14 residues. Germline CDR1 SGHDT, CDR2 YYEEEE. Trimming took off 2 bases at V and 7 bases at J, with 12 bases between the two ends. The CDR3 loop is CASSFRFGSGELFF. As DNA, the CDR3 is TGTGCCAGCAGCTTCAGGTTCGGAAGCGGGGAGCTGTTTTTT.

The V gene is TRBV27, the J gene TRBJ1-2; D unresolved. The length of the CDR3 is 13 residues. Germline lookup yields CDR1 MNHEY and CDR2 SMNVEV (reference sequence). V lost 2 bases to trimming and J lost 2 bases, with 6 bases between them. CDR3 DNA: TGTGCCAGCAGTTTAAGGGAAAACTATGGCTACACCTTC. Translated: CASSLRENYGYTF.

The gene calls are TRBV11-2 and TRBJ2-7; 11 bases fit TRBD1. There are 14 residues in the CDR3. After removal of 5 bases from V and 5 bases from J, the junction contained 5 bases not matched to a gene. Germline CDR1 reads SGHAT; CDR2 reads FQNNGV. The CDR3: CASSEGQGADEQYF. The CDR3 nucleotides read TGTGCCAGCAGCGAAGGACAGGGGGCTGACGAGCAGTACTTC. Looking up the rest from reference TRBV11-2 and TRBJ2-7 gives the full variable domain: EAGVAQSPRYKIIEKRQSVAFWCNPISGHATLYWYQQILGQGPKLLIQFQNNGVVDDSQLPKDRFSAERLKGVDSTLKIQPAKLEDSAVYLCASSEGQGADEQYFGPGTRLTVT.

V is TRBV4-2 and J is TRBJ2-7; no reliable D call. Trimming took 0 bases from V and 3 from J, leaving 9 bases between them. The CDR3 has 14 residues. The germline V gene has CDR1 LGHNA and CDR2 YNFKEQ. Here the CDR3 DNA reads TGTGCCAGCAGCCAAGATCGGACCCTCTACGAGCAGTACTTC. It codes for CASSQDRTLYEQYF.

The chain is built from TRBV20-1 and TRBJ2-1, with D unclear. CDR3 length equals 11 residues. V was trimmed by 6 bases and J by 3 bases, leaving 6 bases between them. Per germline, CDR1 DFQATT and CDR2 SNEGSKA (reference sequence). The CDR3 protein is CSAPNYNEQFF. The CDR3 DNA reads TGCAGTGCCCCGAACTACAATGAGCAGTTCTTC.

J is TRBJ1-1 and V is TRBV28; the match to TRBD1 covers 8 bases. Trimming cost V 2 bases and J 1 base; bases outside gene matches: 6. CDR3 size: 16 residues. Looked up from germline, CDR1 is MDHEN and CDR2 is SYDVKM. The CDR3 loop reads CASSLRQGAANTEAFF. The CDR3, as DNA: TGTGCCAGCAGTTTACGCCAGGGGGCGGCGAACACTGAAGCTTTCTTT.